Listed below are T cell receptor beta chains from one sample, sequenced in a study of human T cells and chemical hapten exposure. TCRdb recomputed calls from the RACE reads with MiXCR, one row per CDR3 protein. In the table there are under 95,000 distinct CDR3 sequences, 7.5% to 9.5% of which are singletons. Sample: whole blood, taken in connection with sensitization to the hapten diphenylcyclopropenone (DPC). All receptors derive from a man aged 35-49 years with alopecia areata. Some clones in this sample may be carry-over from other donors' samples. Each CDR3 is given with its conserved first and last residue. A D gene is named only where the DNA matches it firmly. A row's size may be missing; if present it is once, few, many or a size class.

clone_size	d_call	j_call	v_call	cdr3_aa	cdr3_nt
few	-	TRBJ2-7	TRBV19	CASMDRAYEQYF	TGTGCCAGTATGGATAGGGCCTACGAGCAGTACTTC
many	TRBD1	TRBJ2-6	TRBV5-1	CASSSGTGGVSGANVLTF	TGCGCCAGCAGCTCCGGGACAGGGGGCGTATCTGGGGCCAACGTCCTGACTTTC
many	-	TRBJ1-1	TRBV6-2/TRBV6-3	CASSYHTDLNTEAFF	TGTGCCAGCAGTTATCACACGGATTTGAACACTGAAGCTTTCTTT
-	-	TRBJ1-4	TRBV9	CASSVGTGATNEKLFF	TGTGCCAGCAGCGTAGGGACCGGAGCAACTAATGAAAAACTGTTTTTT
few	-	TRBJ1-1	TRBV6-5	CASSYAGGGRTEAFF	TGTGCCAGCAGTTACGCGGGAGGGGGACGGACTGAAGCTTTCTTT
many	-	TRBJ1-4	TRBV20-1	CSASWNEKLFF	TGCAGTGCTAGTTGGAATGAAAAACTGTTTTTT
many	-	TRBJ1-1	TRBV9	CASSVVPAGPTEAFF	TGTGCCAGCAGCGTAGTTCCGGCAGGGCCCACTGAAGCTTTCTTT
few	-	TRBJ1-2	TRBV20-1	CSARPPELANYGYTF	TGCAGTGCTAGACCCCCGGAGTTAGCTAACTATGGCTACACCTTC
many	-	TRBJ2-4	TRBV27	CASSLRAPINIQYF	TGTGCCAGCAGTTTAAGAGCGCCCATAAACATTCAGTACTTC
few	-	TRBJ2-2	TRBV30	CAWSAGNTGELFF	TGTGCCTGGAGTGCCGGGAACACCGGGGAGCTGTTTTTT
many	-	TRBJ2-1	TRBV29-1	CSVERPNEQFF	TGCAGCGTTGAGAGGCCCAATGAGCAGTTCTTC
few	-	TRBJ1-1	TRBV11-2	CASSLVQGRNTEAFF	TGTGCCAGCAGCTTAGTGCAGGGGCGGAACACTGAAGCTTTCTTT
few	TRBD2	TRBJ2-2	TRBV29-1	CSVEGTSGSTGELFF	TGCAGCGTTGAAGGGACTAGCGGGAGCACCGGGGAGCTGTTTTTT
few	TRBD1	TRBJ2-3	TRBV28	CASRARDRGRWTDTQYF	TGTGCCAGCAGGGCCCGGGACAGGGGGCGCTGGACAGATACGCAGTATTTT
many	-	TRBJ1-4	TRBV28	CASSPHTGAVEKLFF	TGTGCCAGCAGCCCGCATACCGGGGCGGTGGAAAAACTGTTTTTT
-	-	TRBJ1-1	TRBV12-3/TRBV12-4	CATDITNTEAFF	TGTGCCACGGACATAACGAACACTGAAGCTTTCTTT
few	-	TRBJ2-3	TRBV11-1	CASSRGGGIDTDTQYF	TGTGCCAGCAGCAGGGGAGGGGGCATCGACACAGATACGCAGTATTTT
few	-	TRBJ1-1	TRBV5-4	CASRRDGIEAFF	TGTGCCAGCAGAAGGGACGGAATTGAAGCTTTCTTT
many	-	TRBJ2-3	TRBV29-1	CSVEAGQYTQYF	TGCAGCGTTGAAGCCGGACAGTATACGCAGTATTTT
many	-	TRBJ1-1	TRBV6-4	CASSDSSRATEAFF	TGTGCCAGCAGTGACTCGAGCAGGGCCACTGAAGCTTTCTTT
many	-	TRBJ1-3	TRBV6-2/TRBV6-3	CASSITGSSGNTIYF	TGTGCCAGCAGTATTACAGGTTCTTCTGGAAACACCATATATTTT
-	TRBD2	TRBJ2-1	TRBV3-1	CASSEGLAGEMDEQFF	TGTGCCAGCAGCGAGGGACTAGCGGGAGAAATGGATGAGCAGTTCTTC
many	-	TRBJ1-5	TRBV6-2/TRBV6-3	CASSPQSFSNQPQHF	TGTGCCAGCAGTCCGCAGTCTTTTAGCAATCAGCCCCAGCATTTT
-	TRBD1	TRBJ1-1	TRBV19	CASGGDRGLAVSFF	TGTGCCAGTGGCGGGGACAGGGGGCTCGCAGTGTCTTTCTTT
many	-	TRBJ2-5	TRBV20-1	CSAPGASQETQYF	TGCAGTGCTCCTGGGGCGTCTCAAGAGACCCAGTACTTC